This T cell receptor beta chain derives from a study of CD8+CD57+ T cells in acquired aplastic anemia. This clonotype showed up just a few times. It was patients with CD8+CD57+ cell expansion by flow cytometry who were chosen for sequencing. Genomic DNA templated the TCR beta VDJ and CDR3 profiling. TCRdb recomputed calls from the reads with MiXCR, one row per CDR3 protein. Of about 180,000 distinct CDR3 sequences listed, around 50% are singletons. This CDR3 spans 16 amino acids. Germline V gives CDR1 SGHAT, CDR2 FQNNGV. After removal of 6 bases from V and 1 base from J, the junction contained 7 bases not matched to a gene.

Sequencing input: sorted CD4+, CD8+, or CD8+CD57+ T cells (not recorded which) from PBMCs. The chain carries TRBV11-2 and TRBJ2-7, with 12 nucleotides matching TRBD1. This TCR derives from a human donor with aplastic anemia. The CDR3 DNA reads TGTGCCAGCAGATTTCCGGGACAGGGGGCTTCCTACGAGCAGTACTTC. Amino acids: CASRFPGQGASYEQYF.